A single sample gave rise to the 20 T cell receptor beta chains below, sequenced in a study of cytomegalovirus exposure and HLA in healthy donors. Primers for the PCR totalled 60 Vbeta and 13 Jbeta. TCRdb's table, derived via immunoSEQ multiplex PCR, lists solely in-frame clones and lacks some. The repertoire holds 250,000 to 350,000 clones, with about nine tenths as singletons. What was sequenced was PBMCs. These receptor sequences come from a man in his forties or fifties in good health and CMV-seropositive.

The chain is built from TRBV27 and TRBJ2-3; D perhaps matches TRBD1 (5 bases). There are 13 residues in the CDR3. V was pared by 2 bases and J by 3 bases, with 6 bases between. Germline CDR1 is MNHEY and CDR2 is SMNVEV (reference sequence). The CDR3 DNA sequence: TGTGCCAGCAGTTTACCAGGGACAGATACGCAGTATTTT. It specifies CASSLPGTDTQYF.

This sequence joins TRBV27 and TRBJ2-7; TRBD2 agrees at 9 bases. This CDR3 is built from 15 residues. The germline gives CDR1 MNHEY, CDR2 SMNVEV (reference sequence). V lost 0 bases and J lost 4; bases outside the gene matches: 4. Written as DNA, the CDR3 is TGTGCCAGCAGTTTATCGTTTAGCGGGAGTTACGAGCAGTACTTC. Translating it yields CASSLSFSGSYEQYF.

This clone was counted between two and nine times. V gene TRBV6-1 combines with J gene TRBJ1-1; 7 bases are a match to TRBD1. Germline assignment: CDR1 MNHNS and CDR2 SASEGT. The CDR3 sequence is 14 residues long. V trimming: 8 bases; J trimming: 0 bases; junction bases outside the gene matches: 6. The chain's CDR3 is CASYPGQMNTEAFF. The CDR3 DNA is TGTGCCAGCTACCCGGGACAGATGAACACTGAAGCTTTCTTT.

The V gene is TRBV28, the J gene TRBJ1-1, with 7 bases that match TRBD1. V shed 3 bases and J 6 bases; nucleotides not matched to a gene: 7. The CDR3 sequence is 14 residues long. The germline V gene encodes CDR1 MDHEN and CDR2 SYDVKM. The CDR3 reads CASSFRRGSPEAFF. Written as DNA, the CDR3 is TGTGCCAGCAGTTTCCGCAGGGGGTCCCCTGAAGCTTTCTTT.

The chain uses TRBV5-1 and TRBJ2-7, with a tentative D call TRBD2 (5 bases). This CDR3 has 15 amino acids. V lost 0 bases, J lost 2 bases, and 12 bases lay in between. Germline-derived CDR1 and CDR2 are SGHRS and YFSETQ. CDR3 amino acids: CASSLDSATPYEQYF. In DNA form, the CDR3 reads TGCGCCAGCAGCTTGGATAGCGCCACTCCCTACGAGCAGTACTTC.

The V and J genes are TRBV7-2 and TRBJ1-5, with TRBD1 as a possible D gene (6 bases). This CDR3 contains 13 residues. Trimming removed 6 bases from V and 4 bases from J, with 10 bases in between. In germline, CDR1 is SGHTA, CDR2 FQGNSA. CDR3 protein: CASSRQANQPQHF. CDR3 DNA: TGTGCCAGCAGTCGACAGGCTAATCAGCCCCAGCATTTT.

CDR3: CASSSDRAMNQPQHF. CDR3 in DNA: TGTGCCAGCAGTTCGGACAGGGCCATGAATCAGCCCCAGCATTTT. The chain is built from TRBV27 and TRBJ1-5; 8 bases agree with TRBD1. Germline V gene data show CDR1 as MNHEY and CDR2 as SMNVEV (reference sequence). Losses at the gene ends were 4 bases for V and 4 bases for J; bases not matched to a gene: 6. The CDR3 is 15 residues long.

The chain employs TRBV7-9 and TRBJ2-7, with 9 bases aligning to TRBD1. Trimming at V came to 3 bases and at J to 0 bases, leaving 6 bases not matched to a gene. The CDR3 extends over 16 amino acids. Germline CDR1 is SEHNR and CDR2 is FQNEAQ (reference sequence). The CDR3 here is CASSLEPGQGSYEQYF. DNA for the CDR3: TGTGCCAGCAGCTTGGAGCCGGGACAGGGCTCCTACGAGCAGTACTTC. Looking up the rest from reference TRBV7-9 and TRBJ2-7 gives the full variable domain: DTGVSQNPRHKITKRGQNVTFRCDPISEHNRLYWYRQTLGQGPEFLTYFQNEAQLEKSRLLSDRFSAERPKGSFSTLEIQRTEQGDSAMYLCASSLEPGQGSYEQYFGPGTRLTVT.

The chain recombines TRBV4-3 with TRBJ1-1; TRBD1 might be the D (5 bases). CDR1 and CDR2 (germline): LGHNA, YSLEER. V dropped 1 base and J dropped 7 bases, with 13 bases sitting between them. The CDR3 runs 14 residues. CDR3 DNA sequence: TGCGCCAGCAGCCAAGCGGACAATCTGATTGAAGCTTTCTTT. Its translation: CASSQADNLIEAFF.

V usage is TRBV7-8 and J usage is TRBJ2-2, with D maybe TRBD1 (6 bases). Germline lookup yields CDR1 SGHVS and CDR2 FQNEAQ. CDR3 length: 12 amino acids. The ends were cut back, 6 bases at V and 6 bases at J, with 8 bases in the middle. CDR3 amino acids: CASRQGSGELFF. The CDR3 DNA sequence: TGTGCCAGCAGACAGGGTTCCGGGGAGCTGTTTTTT.

CDR3 protein: CASTSGDYEQYF. CDR3 nucleotide sequence: TGTGCCAGCACTAGCGGGGACTACGAGCAGTACTTC. V gene TRBV6-6 combines with J gene TRBJ2-5; 9 nucleotides agree with TRBD2. The J call may be wrong; the DNA end is better matched by TRBJ2-7. The CDR3 covers 12 residues. CDR1 is MNHNY and CDR2 is SVGAGI in the germline V gene (reference sequence).

This clone was observed a single time. The V and J genes are TRBV7-6 and TRBJ2-7; TRBD1 aligns across 7 bases. Germline V lookup: CDR1 SGHVS, CDR2 FNYEAQ. The CDR3 contains 18 residues. V was clipped by 5 bases and J by 0 bases; unmatched bases: 16. The CDR3 DNA reads TGTGCCAGCAGCCACCCCCGGGAAGACAGGGAACCCTCCTACGAGCAGTACTTC. It encodes CASSHPREDREPSYEQYF.

This chain uses TRBV19 with TRBJ1-2, with D possibly TRBD1 on 6 matching bases. V gave up 2 bases and J gave up 7 bases, with 17 bases separating them. The germline V gene has CDR1 LNHDA and CDR2 SQIVND (reference sequence). The CDR3 covers 15 residues. DNA for the CDR3: TGTGCCAGTAGTATATCGGGAGGAGACAGGCTTGGCTACACCTTC. This encodes CASSISGGDRLGYTF.

The rearrangement uses TRBV19 and TRBJ2-1, with 7 bases identical to TRBD2. The CDR3 runs 19 residues. Germline values: CDR1 LNHDA, CDR2 SQIVND (reference sequence). The junction had 13 bases not matched to a gene; V was cut back by 2 bases and J by 0 bases. Here the CDR3 DNA reads TGTGCCAGTAGTATATCGGGAGGACCGCGTTACGTCTCCTACAATGAGCAGTTCTTC. Residues: CASSISGGPRYVSYNEQFF.

The chain carries TRBV7-3 and TRBJ2-5; possibly TRBD1 for D (6 bases). Per the germline V gene, CDR1 is SGHTA and CDR2 is FQGTGA. V was clipped by 4 bases and J by 4 bases, with 13 bases between them. The CDR3 runs to 14 residues. CDR3 nucleotides: TGTGCCAGCAGCTCAGAACAGGGAGCAGAGACCCAGTACTTC. Encoded protein: CASSSEQGAETQYF. Supplemented by reference TRBV7-3 and TRBJ2-5, the full variable domain reads GAGVSQTPSNKVTEKGKYVELRCDPISGHTALYWYRQSLGQGPEFLIYFQGTGAADDSGLPNDRFFAVRPEGSVSTLKIQRTERGDSAVYLCASSSEQGAETQYFGPGTRLLVL.

The chain couples TRBV27 to TRBJ2-5, with D maybe TRBD1 (5 bases). Gene TRBJ2-7 matches the end of the DNA better, so the J call may be wrong. The CDR3 runs to 13 residues. Germline V gene lookup returns CDR1 MNHEY and CDR2 SMNVEV (reference sequence). The CDR3 DNA follows: TGTGCCAGCAGTTCCAGGGATCCCTACGAGCAGTACTTC. This gives the protein CASSSRDPYEQYF.

This clone has just a few counts. At the DNA level, this CDR3 is encoded by other sequences in the same sample as well. The V call is TRBV2, the J call TRBJ2-7; 8 bases match TRBD1. Germline-derived CDR1 and CDR2 are SNHLY and FYNNEI. The CDR3 length is 13 residues. The J segment lost 4 bases and the V segment lost 6 bases, leaving 5 bases of the junction unmatched. The DNA of the CDR3 is TGTGCCAGCAGAAGGACAGGGTTATACGAGCAGTACTTC. Translating gives CASRRTGLYEQYF.

The chain joins TRBV5-1 to TRBJ2-5, with 8 bases that match TRBD2. V dropped 4 bases and J dropped 3; count of bases not matched to a gene: 8. The CDR3 totals 15 residues. Germline V lookup: CDR1 SGHRS, CDR2 YFSETQ. The CDR3, as DNA: TGCGCCAGCAGCGGCGGGACTAGGGTTGAAGAGACCCAGTACTTC. Its protein product is CASSGGTRVEETQYF.

The rearrangement uses TRBV9 and TRBJ2-1; 13 nucleotides align to TRBD2. In germline, CDR1 is SGDLS, CDR2 YYNGEE. With V trimmed by 4 bases and J by 7 bases, 8 bases remained unmatched. The CDR3 consists of 16 residues. CDR3 sequence reads: CASSSSGTSGMNEQFF. The CDR3 DNA is TGTGCCAGCAGCTCCTCAGGGACTAGCGGGATGAATGAGCAGTTCTTC.

A single count supports this clone. This rearrangement joins TRBV2 to TRBJ2-7; 7 bases align to TRBD1. Germline V gene data show CDR1 as SNHLY and CDR2 as FYNNEI. J gave up 3 bases and V 4 bases, and 9 bases lay outside the gene matches. CDR3 size: 15 residues. The CDR3 loop is CASSAGQDLNYEQYF. As DNA, the CDR3 is TGTGCCAGCAGTGCCGGACAGGATTTAAACTACGAGCAGTACTTC.